This is a list of T cell receptor beta chains from one sample in a study of blood T cell repertoires in COVID-19. Sequencing was performed with immunoSEQ multiplex PCR; in TCRdb, only in-frame clones are kept and a portion is missing. The sample holds 200,000 to 250,000 clones, 90% seen once. Sequenced input: PBMCs or T cells enriched from blood (not recorded which). Source of these receptors: a young man who had been exposed to COVID-19. CDR3s include the opening cysteine and the closing phenylalanine or tryptophan. The D gene is left open where the match is weak. Where a row states a size, it is once, few, many or the class of an expanded clone; other rows omit it.

v_gene	d_gene	abundance	j_gene	CDR3aa	CDR3nt
TRBV16	NA	NA	TRBJ2-5	CASSQSGRTDQETQYF	TGTGCCAGCAGCCAATCTGGTCGGACAGACCAAGAGACCCAGTACTTC
TRBV5-4	TRBD2	NA	TRBJ2-7	CASSPGLAGNEQYF	TGTGCCAGCAGCCCGGGACTAGCGGGCAACGAGCAGTACTTC
TRBV5-1	TRBD1	NA	TRBJ2-7	CASSWAPGQGVGEQYF	TGCGCCAGCAGCTGGGCCCCGGGACAGGGTGTGGGCGAGCAGTACTTC
TRBV5-1	NA	few	TRBJ2-5	CASSSQETQYF	TGCGCCAGCAGCTCACAAGAGACCCAGTACTTC
TRBV4-3	NA	once	TRBJ1-5	CASSQVLGTNQPQHF	TGCGCCAGCAGCCAAGTCTTAGGGACTAATCAGCCCCAGCATTTT
TRBV29-1	TRBD1	NA	TRBJ1-2	CSGDPGQGLGYTF	TGCAGCGGTGACCCGGGACAGGGACTTGGCTACACCTTC
TRBV7-8	NA	NA	TRBJ2-7	CASSSTRRASYEQYF	TGTGCCAGCAGCTCCACCCGGCGGGCTTCCTACGAGCAGTACTTC
TRBV19	NA	NA	TRBJ2-7	CATTPRQGSYEQYF	TGTGCCACTACACCCCGGCAGGGATCCTACGAGCAGTACTTC
TRBV11-3	TRBD2	NA	TRBJ2-5	CASSLGGGASETQYF	TGTGCCAGCAGCTTAGGCGGGGGGGCCAGTGAGACCCAGTACTTC
TRBV6-5	TRBD2	NA	TRBJ2-5	CASSPGTRKETQYF	TGTGCCAGCAGCCCCGGGACTAGGAAAGAGACCCAGTACTTC
TRBV3-1/TRBV3-2	TRBD2	once	TRBJ2-5	CASSLTSGGVETQYF	TGTGCCAGCAGCCTCACTAGCGGGGGGGTCGAGACCCAGTACTTC
TRBV15	NA	NA	TRBJ2-1	CATSRVAGGNEQFF	TGTGCCACCAGCAGGGTGGCAGGGGGGAATGAGCAGTTCTTC
TRBV12-3/TRBV12-4	NA	NA	TRBJ2-7	CASSLLVYEQYF	TGTGCCAGCAGTTTGTTAGTTTACGAGCAGTACTTC
TRBV3-1/TRBV3-2	NA	few	TRBJ1-2	CASSQDYYGYTF	TGTGCCAGCAGCCAAGACTACTATGGCTACACCTTC
TRBV7-2	TRBD1	NA	TRBJ1-1	CASSLTGKSEAFF	TGTGCCAGCAGCTTGACAGGGAAGAGTGAAGCTTTCTTT
TRBV19	NA	once	TRBJ2-3	CASSIDFYTDTQYF	TGTGCCAGTAGTATAGATTTTTACACAGATACGCAGTATTTT
TRBV6-5	TRBD1	NA	TRBJ1-2	CASSTPGQGAGGYTF	TGTGCCAGCAGCACCCCGGGACAGGGGGCAGGTGGCTACACCTTC
TRBV18	TRBD2	once	TRBJ2-7	CASSPGLAGTYEQYF	TGTGCCAGCTCACCAGGACTAGCGGGGACCTACGAGCAGTACTTC
TRBV10-3	TRBD1	NA	TRBJ2-5	CAISGSTGEETQYF	TGTGCCATCAGTGGCTCAACAGGGGAAGAGACCCAGTACTTC
TRBV24-1	TRBD1	NA	TRBJ1-1	CATSPPGTGGADTEAFF	TGTGCCACCTCCCCACCCGGGACAGGGGGCGCGGACACTGAAGCTTTCTTT
TRBV12-3/TRBV12-4	NA	NA	TRBJ1-1	CASSFGQARKAFF	TGTGCCAGCAGTTTTGGGCAGGCCAGGAAAGCTTTCTTT
TRBV6-6	TRBD1	NA	TRBJ1-3	CASKGQGASGGNTIYF	TGTGCCAGCAAGGGACAGGGGGCTTCAGGGGGAAACACCATATATTTT
TRBV7-3	NA	NA	TRBJ1-6	CASSFQGLDNSPLHF	TGTGCCAGCAGCTTCCAGGGCCTGGATAATTCACCCCTCCACTTT
TRBV7-9	NA	NA	TRBJ2-5	CASSSPGEAETQYF	TGTGCCAGCAGCTCGCCGGGGGAGGCAGAGACCCAGTACTTC
TRBV6-2/TRBV6-3	TRBD1	NA	TRBJ1-2	CASSPGQDYGYTF	TGTGCCAGCAGTCCGGGACAGGACTATGGCTACACCTTC
TRBV5-3	TRBD1	NA	TRBJ1-1	CARSLAQGRHTEAFF	TGTGCCAGAAGCTTGGCACAGGGGCGGCACACTGAAGCTTTCTTT
TRBV23-1	NA	NA	TRBJ2-6	CASSQTTGHINIRSGANVLTF	TGCGCCAGCAGTCAGACAACGGGACACATTAACATCCGCTCTGGGGCCAACGTCCTGACTTTC
TRBV2	TRBD2	NA	TRBJ2-1	CASSPRLLAGGYNEQFF	TGTGCCAGCAGTCCCCGATTACTAGCGGGGGGTTACAATGAGCAGTTCTTC
TRBV11-2	NA	NA	TRBJ1-4	CASRQQGNGEKLFF	TGTGCCAGCAGACAACAGGGAAACGGTGAAAAACTGTTTTTT
TRBV29-1	NA	NA	TRBJ1-2	CSDRAGNYGYTF	TGCAGCGATCGGGCAGGGAACTATGGCTACACCTTC
TRBV27	TRBD2	NA	TRBJ2-7	CASGSGGLLGEQYF	TGTGCCAGCGGGAGCGGGGGCCTCCTTGGGGAGCAGTACTTC
TRBV29-1	NA	NA	TRBJ1-1	CSVEAGMGNTEAFF	TGCAGCGTTGAGGCGGGGATGGGGAACACTGAAGCTTTCTTT
TRBV27	TRBD2	NA	TRBJ2-7	CASKAGPMSSYEQYF	TGTGCCAGCAAAGCGGGACCGATGAGCTCCTACGAGCAGTACTTC
TRBV2	NA	once	TRBJ1-1	CASSELDGGRTEAFF	TGTGCCAGCAGTGAATTGGACGGAGGGCGCACTGAAGCTTTCTTT
TRBV13	NA	NA	TRBJ2-1	CASRGAGSYNEQFF	TGTGCCAGCAGAGGGGCGGGGTCCTACAATGAGCAGTTCTTC
TRBV14	NA	NA	TRBJ1-3	CASSKTRTSGNTIYF	TGTGCCAGCAGCAAGACTCGAACCTCTGGAAACACCATATATTTT
TRBV9	NA	NA	TRBJ2-2	CASSVFGGARTGELFF	TGTGCCAGCAGCGTATTTGGAGGGGCACGCACCGGGGAGCTGTTTTTT
TRBV7-6	TRBD1	NA	TRBJ1-5	CASSLGQGAYQPQHF	TGTGCCAGCAGCTTAGGACAGGGGGCCTATCAGCCCCAGCATTTT
TRBV6-4	NA	NA	TRBJ1-6	CASSDWATNSPLHF	TGTGCCAGCAGTGACTGGGCGACCAATTCACCCCTCCACTTT